The clone carrying this T cell receptor beta chain is medium-sized (0.01 to 0.1%). Its antigen is currently unknown. The sample originates from a study of T cell repertoires in aging, cancer and after chemotherapy. The template was genomic DNA from peripheral blood, not RNA. Study conclusions and caveats: In each cancer cohort, median generation probability increased across chemotherapy, suggesting thymic output rebounded. In hematological cancer patients, infiltrated lymphoid organs may have impaired thymic emigration or peripheral T cell expansion.

Multiplex touch-down PCR with TRB-A/B primers amplified rearranged V-D-J TRB sequences. TCRdb reprocessed the multiplex PCR reads via MiXCR and lists one record per CDR3 protein. The sample holds several hundred distinct CDR3 sequences, roughly a fifth seen once. CDR1 SGHDT and CDR2 YYEEEE come from the germline V gene. The CDR3 loop spans 12 amino acids. V lost 0 bases, J lost 5 bases, and 6 bases lay in between. The clonotype originates from a human donor with a blood cancer. Sequences were obtained from blood. This rearrangement joins TRBV5-6 to TRBJ2-7; possible D gene TRBD1, 5 bases. CDR3 sequence: CASSLVGDEQYF. In DNA, the CDR3 is TGTGCCAGCAGCTTGGTAGGGGACGAGCAGTACTTC.